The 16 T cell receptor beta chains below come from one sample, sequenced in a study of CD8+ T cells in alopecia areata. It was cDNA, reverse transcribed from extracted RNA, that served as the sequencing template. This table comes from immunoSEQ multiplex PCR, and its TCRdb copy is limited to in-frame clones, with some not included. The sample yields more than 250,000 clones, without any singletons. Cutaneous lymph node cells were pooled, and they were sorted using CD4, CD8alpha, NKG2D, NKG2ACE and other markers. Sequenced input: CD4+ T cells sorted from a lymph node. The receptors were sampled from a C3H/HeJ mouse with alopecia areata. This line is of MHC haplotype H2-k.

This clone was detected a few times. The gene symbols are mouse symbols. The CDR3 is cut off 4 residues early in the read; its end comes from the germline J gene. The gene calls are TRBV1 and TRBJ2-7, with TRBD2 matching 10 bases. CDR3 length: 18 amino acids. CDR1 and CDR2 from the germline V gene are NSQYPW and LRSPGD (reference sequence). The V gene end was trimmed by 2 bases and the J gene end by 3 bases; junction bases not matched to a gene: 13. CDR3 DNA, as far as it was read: TGCACCTGCAGTGCAAACAGGGCCGGCCTGGGGGGGCGCTAT. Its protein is CTCSANRAGLGGRY. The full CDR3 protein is CTCSANRAGLGGRYEQYF.

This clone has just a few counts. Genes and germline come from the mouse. This CDR3 is CASSRAENTLYF. The CDR3 bases that were read are TGTGCTAGCAGTAGAGCAGAAAAC. The J gene is TRBJ2-4, the V gene TRBV17; D remains ambiguous. From the germline J gene comes the end of the CDR3, since the read stops 4 residues before it. CDR1 and CDR2 (germline): MNHDT, YYDKIL. The CDR3 runs 12 residues. The variable domain in full, with the rest retrieved from reference TRBV17 and TRBJ2-4, is DTTVKQNPRYKLARVGKPVNLICSQTMNHDTMYWYQKKPNQAPKLLLFYYDKILNREADTFEKFQSSRPNNSFCSLYIGSAGLEYSAMYLCASSRAENTLYFGAGTRLSVL.

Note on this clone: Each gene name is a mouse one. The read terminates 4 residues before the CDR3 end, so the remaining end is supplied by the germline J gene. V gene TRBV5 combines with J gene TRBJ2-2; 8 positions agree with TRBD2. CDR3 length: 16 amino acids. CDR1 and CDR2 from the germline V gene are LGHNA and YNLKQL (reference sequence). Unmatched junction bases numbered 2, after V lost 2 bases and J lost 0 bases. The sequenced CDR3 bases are TGTGCCAGCAGCCAACCACTGGGGGCAAACACCGGG. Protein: CASSQPLGANTG. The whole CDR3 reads CASSQPLGANTGQLYF.

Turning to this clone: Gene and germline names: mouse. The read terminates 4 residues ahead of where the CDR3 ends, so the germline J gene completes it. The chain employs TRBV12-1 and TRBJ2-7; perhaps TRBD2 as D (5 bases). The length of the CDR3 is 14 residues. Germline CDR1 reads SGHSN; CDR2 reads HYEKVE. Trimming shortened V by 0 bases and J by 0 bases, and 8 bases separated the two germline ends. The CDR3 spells CASSLAGSSYEQYF. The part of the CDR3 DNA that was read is TGTGCCAGCTCTCTCGCTGGGAGCTCCTAT.

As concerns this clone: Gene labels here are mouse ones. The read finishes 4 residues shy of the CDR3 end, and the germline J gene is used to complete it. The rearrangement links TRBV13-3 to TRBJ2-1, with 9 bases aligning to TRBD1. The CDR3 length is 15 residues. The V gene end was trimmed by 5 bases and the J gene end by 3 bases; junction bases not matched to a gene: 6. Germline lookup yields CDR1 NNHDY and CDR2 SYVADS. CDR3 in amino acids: CASRDRGVTYAEQFF. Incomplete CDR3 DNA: TGTGCCAGCAGGGACAGGGGAGTAACCTATGCT.

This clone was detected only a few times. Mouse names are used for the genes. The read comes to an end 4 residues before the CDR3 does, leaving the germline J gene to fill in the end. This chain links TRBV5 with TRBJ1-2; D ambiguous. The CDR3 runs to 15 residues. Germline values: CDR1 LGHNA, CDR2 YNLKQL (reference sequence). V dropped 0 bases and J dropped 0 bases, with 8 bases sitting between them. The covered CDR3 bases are TGTGCCAGCAGCCAAGAGACAAATGCAAACTCC. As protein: CASSQETNANS. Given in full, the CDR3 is CASSQETNANSDYTF.

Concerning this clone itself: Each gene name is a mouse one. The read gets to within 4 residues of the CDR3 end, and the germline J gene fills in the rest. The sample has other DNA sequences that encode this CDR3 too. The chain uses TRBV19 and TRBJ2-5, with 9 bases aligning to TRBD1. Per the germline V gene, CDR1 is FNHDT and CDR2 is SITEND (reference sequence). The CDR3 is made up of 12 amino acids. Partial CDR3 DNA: TGTGCCAGCAGGGACAGGGGAGAC. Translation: CASRDRGD. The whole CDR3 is CASRDRGDTQYF.

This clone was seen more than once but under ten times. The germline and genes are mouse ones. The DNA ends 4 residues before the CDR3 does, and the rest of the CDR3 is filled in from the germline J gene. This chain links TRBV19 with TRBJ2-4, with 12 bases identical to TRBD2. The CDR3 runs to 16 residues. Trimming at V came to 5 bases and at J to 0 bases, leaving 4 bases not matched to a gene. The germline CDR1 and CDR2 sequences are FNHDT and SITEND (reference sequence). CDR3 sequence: CASRDWGGTSQNTLYF. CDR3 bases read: TGTGCCAGCAGGGACTGGGGGGGGACCAGTCAAAAC.

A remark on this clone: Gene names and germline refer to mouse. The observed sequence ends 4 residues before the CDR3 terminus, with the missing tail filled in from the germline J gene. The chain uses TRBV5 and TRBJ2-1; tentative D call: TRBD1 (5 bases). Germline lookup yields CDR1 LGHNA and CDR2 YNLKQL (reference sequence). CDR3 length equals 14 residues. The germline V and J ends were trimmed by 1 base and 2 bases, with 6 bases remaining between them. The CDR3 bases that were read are TGTGCCAGCAGCCAAGTCAGGGACTATGCT. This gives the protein CASSQVRDYA. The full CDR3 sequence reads CASSQVRDYAEQFF.

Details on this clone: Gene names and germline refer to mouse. Here the CDR3 reads CASSDNNQDTQYF. The covered CDR3 bases are TGTGCCAGCAGTGACAATAACCAAGAC. This rearrangement joins TRBV13-3 to TRBJ2-5; D gene unclear. From the germline J gene comes the end of the CDR3, since the read stops 4 residues before it. The CDR3 runs to 13 residues. The V gene's germline CDR1 is NNHDY and CDR2 SYVADS. The V gene lost 2 bases and the J gene lost 0 bases, with 4 bases spanning the gap.

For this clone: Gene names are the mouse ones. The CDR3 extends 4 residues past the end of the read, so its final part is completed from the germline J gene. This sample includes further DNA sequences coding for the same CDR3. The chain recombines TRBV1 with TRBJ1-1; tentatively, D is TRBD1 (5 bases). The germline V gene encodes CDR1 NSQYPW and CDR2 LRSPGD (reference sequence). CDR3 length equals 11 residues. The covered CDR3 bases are TGCACCTGCAGTGCAACAGGA. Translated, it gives CTCSATG. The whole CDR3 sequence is CTCSATGEVFF.

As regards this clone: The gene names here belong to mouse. CDR3: CASRDRGKVYAEQFF. The sequenced CDR3 bases are TGTGCCAGCAGGGACAGGGGGAAGGTCTATGCT. V gene TRBV13-3 combines with J gene TRBJ2-1, with 10 bases aligning to TRBD1. From the germline J gene comes the end of the CDR3, since the read stops 4 residues before it. This CDR3 is built from 15 residues. Germline V gives CDR1 NNHDY, CDR2 SYVADS. V shed 5 bases, J shed 3 bases, and the junction held 5 bases outside the gene matches.

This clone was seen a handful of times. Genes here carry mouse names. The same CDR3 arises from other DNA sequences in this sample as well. CDR3 amino acids: CAWSLRGQTNSDYTF. The part of the CDR3 DNA that was read is TGTGCCTGGAGTCTAAGGGGACAGACAAACTCC. The V call is TRBV31, the J call TRBJ1-2; 7 nucleotides agree with TRBD1. The read halts 4 residues ahead of the CDR3 end, with the missing end drawn from the germline J gene. The CDR3 is 15 residues long. Germline V gives CDR1 GKSSPN, CDR2 SITVG. Germline trimming cut 0 bases from V and 0 bases from J; bases unmatched to any gene: 4.

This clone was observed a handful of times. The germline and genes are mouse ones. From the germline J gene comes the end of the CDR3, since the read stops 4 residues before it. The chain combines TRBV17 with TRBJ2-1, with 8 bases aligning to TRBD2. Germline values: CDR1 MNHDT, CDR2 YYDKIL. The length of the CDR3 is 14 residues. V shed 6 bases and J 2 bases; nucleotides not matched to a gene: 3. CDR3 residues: CASRLWGDYAEQFF. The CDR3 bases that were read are TGTGCTAGCAGGCTCTGGGGGGACTATGCT.

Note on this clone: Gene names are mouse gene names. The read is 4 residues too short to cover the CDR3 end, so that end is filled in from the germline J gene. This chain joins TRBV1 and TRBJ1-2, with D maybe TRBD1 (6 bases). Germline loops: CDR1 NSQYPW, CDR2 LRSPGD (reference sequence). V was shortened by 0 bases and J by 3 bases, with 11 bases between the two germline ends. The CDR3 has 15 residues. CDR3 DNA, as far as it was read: TGCACCTGCAGTGCAGATGGGGCAGGGGACTCC. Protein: CTCSADGAGDS. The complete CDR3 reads CTCSADGAGDSDYTF.

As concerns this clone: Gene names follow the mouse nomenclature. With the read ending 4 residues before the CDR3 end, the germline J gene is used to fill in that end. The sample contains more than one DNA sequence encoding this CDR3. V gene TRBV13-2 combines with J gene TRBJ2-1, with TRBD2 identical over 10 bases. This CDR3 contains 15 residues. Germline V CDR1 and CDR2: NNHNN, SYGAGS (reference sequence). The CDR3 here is CASGERLGGGAEQFF. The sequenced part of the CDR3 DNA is TGTGCCAGCGGTGAAAGACTGGGGGGTGGGGCT.